The 4 T cell receptor beta chains listed next were all sequenced from one sample in a study of control samples from healthy donors and cancer patients. Sequencing was performed with immunoSEQ multiplex PCR; in TCRdb, only in-frame clones are kept and a portion is missing. The sample has roughly 450,000 clones, 90% seen once. The sample was PBMCs. These receptors all come from a man aged 35 to 55 with head and neck cancer.

About this clone: At the DNA level, this CDR3 is encoded by other sequences in the same sample as well. The genes are TRBV5-6 and TRBJ2-2; 7 bases fit TRBD1. The ends lost 4 bases at V and 7 bases at J; junction bases unmatched: 7. CDR1 SGHDT and CDR2 YYEEEE come from the germline V gene. CDR3 length equals 14 residues. The CDR3 bases are TGTGCCAGCAGCCTGAGACAGGGTCACGGGGAGCTGTTTTTT. Translation: CASSLRQGHGELFF.

This clone was recorded only once. This chain uses TRBV9 with TRBJ2-1; 8 positions match TRBD2. The CDR3 runs to 15 residues. CDR1 is SGDLS and CDR2 is YYNGEE in the germline V gene. V dropped 0 bases and J dropped 3; count of bases not matched to a gene: 2. The CDR3 protein is CASSVVGLDYNEQFF. The CDR3 DNA reads as TGTGCCAGCAGCGTAGTGGGACTAGACTACAATGAGCAGTTCTTC.

The chain is built from TRBV19 and TRBJ2-5; D is ambiguous. Germline V gene sequence: CDR1 LNHDA, CDR2 SQIVND (reference sequence). The CDR3 extends over 14 amino acids. Trimming removed 3 bases from V and 6 bases from J, with 14 bases in between. CDR3 sequence (DNA): TGTGCCAGTAGTATTCTTGGTCCGGAGAAGACCCAGTACTTC. Amino acids: CASSILGPEKTQYF.

The chain combines TRBV10-1 with TRBJ1-1, with unresolved D. The V and J ends lost 6 bases and 3 bases respectively, with 11 bases between them. Germline V gene data show CDR1 as WNHNN and CDR2 as SYGVQD (reference sequence). This CDR3 region has 13 residues. The CDR3 reads CASRGSADTEAFF. The CDR3 DNA reads TGCGCCAGCAGGGGCTCGGCGGACACTGAAGCTTTCTTT.